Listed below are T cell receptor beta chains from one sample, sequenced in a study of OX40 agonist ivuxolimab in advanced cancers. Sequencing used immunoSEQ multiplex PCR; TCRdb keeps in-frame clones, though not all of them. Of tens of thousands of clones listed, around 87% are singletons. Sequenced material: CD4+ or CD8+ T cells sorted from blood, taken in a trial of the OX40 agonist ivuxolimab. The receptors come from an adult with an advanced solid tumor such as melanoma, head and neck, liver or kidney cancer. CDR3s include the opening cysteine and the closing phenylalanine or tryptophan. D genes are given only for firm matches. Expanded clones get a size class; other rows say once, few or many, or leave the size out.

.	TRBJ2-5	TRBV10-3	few	CAISERPEETQYF	TGTGCCATCAGTGAGAGGCCAGAGGAGACCCAGTACTTC
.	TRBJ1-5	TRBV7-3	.	CASSLGSQPQHF	TGTGCCAGCAGCTTAGGCTCCCAGCCCCAGCATTTT
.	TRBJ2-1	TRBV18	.	CASSPYLNEQFF	TGTGCCAGCTCACCGTACCTCAATGAGCAGTTCTTC
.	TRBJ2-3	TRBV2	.	CASSATGSRAQYF	TGTGCCAGCAGTGCAACAGGGAGTCGGGCGCAGTATTTT
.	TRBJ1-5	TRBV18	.	CASSQNGRSNQPQHF	TGTGCCAGCTCACAGAACGGACGGAGCAATCAGCCCCAGCATTTT
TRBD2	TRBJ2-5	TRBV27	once	CASTPLGGVGGGQETQYF	TGTGCCAGCACCCCCCTCGGTGGGGTTGGGGGGGGCCAAGAGACCCAGTACTTC
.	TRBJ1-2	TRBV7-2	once	CASSKGGQRAYGYTF	TGTGCCAGCAGTAAAGGAGGACAGAGGGCCTATGGCTACACCTTC
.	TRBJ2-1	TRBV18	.	CASSPPGGGTSSYNEQFF	TGTGCCAGCTCACCGCCGGGGGGCGGGACGAGCTCCTACAATGAGCAGTTCTTC
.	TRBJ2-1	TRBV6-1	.	CASSEGGNNNEQFF	TGTGCCAGCAGTGAGGGGGGCAACAACAATGAGCAGTTCTTC
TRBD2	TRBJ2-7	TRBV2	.	CASSGGGYEQYF	TGTGCCAGCAGCGGGGGGGGGTACGAGCAGTACTTC
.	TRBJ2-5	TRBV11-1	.	CASSLDSGETQYF	TGTGCCAGCAGCTTGGATAGCGGTGAGACCCAGTACTTC
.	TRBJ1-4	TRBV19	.	CASSIGGGQRATNEKLFF	TGTGCCAGTAGTATAGGAGGAGGACAGCGGGCAACTAATGAAAAACTGTTTTTT
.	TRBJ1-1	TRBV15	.	CATSTPVNTEAFF	TGTGCCACCAGCACCCCGGTGAACACTGAAGCTTTCTTT
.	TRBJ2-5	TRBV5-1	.	CASSPPVYQETQYF	TGCGCCAGCAGCCCCCCAGTGTACCAAGAGACCCAGTACTTC
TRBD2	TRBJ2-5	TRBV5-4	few	CASSTLAGEETQYF	TGTGCCAGCAGCACCCTAGCGGGGGAAGAGACCCAGTACTTC
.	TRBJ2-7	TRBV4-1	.	CASSQDPGQRDEQYF	TGCGCCAGCAGCCAAGACCCCGGCCAGCGGGACGAGCAGTACTTC
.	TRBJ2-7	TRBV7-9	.	CASSLGGQIDEQYF	TGTGCCAGCAGCTTAGGTGGACAGATCGACGAGCAGTACTTC
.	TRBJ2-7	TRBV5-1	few	CASSSGPGREQYF	TGCGCCAGCAGCTCGGGTCCGGGGCGCGAGCAGTACTTC
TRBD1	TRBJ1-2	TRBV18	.	CASSPPNRGDYGYTF	TGTGCCAGCTCACCACCGAACAGGGGTGACTATGGCTACACCTTC
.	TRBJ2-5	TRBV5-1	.	CASSLAGGAETQYF	TGCGCCAGCAGCTTGGCAGGGGGGGCGGAGACCCAGTACTTC
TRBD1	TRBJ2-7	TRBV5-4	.	CASSAQGQASFEQYF	TGTGCCAGCAGCGCCCAGGGACAGGCCTCCTTCGAGCAGTACTTC
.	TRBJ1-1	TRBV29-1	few	CSGNRPPSEAFF	TGCAGCGGCAATCGACCCCCTTCCGAAGCTTTCTTT
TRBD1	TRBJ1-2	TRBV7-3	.	CASSQGQGAGYTF	TGTGCCAGCAGCCAGGGACAGGGGGCTGGCTACACCTTC
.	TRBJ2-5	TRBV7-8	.	CASSLEVRLQETQYF	TGTGCCAGCAGCTTAGAAGTCAGACTTCAAGAGACCCAGTACTTC
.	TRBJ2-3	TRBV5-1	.	CASSSPPDTQYF	TGCGCCAGCAGCTCCCCCCCCGATACGCAGTATTTT
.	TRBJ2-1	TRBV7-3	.	CASSIGISTYNEQFF	TGTGCCAGCAGCATTGGCATATCCACCTACAATGAGCAGTTCTTC
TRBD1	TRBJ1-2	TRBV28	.	CASSSDPRGPETGYTF	TGTGCCAGCAGTTCAGACCCCAGGGGGCCAGAAACGGGCTACACCTTC
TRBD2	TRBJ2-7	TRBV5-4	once	CASSLVASGGSYEQYF	TGTGCCAGCAGCTTGGTCGCTAGCGGAGGGTCCTACGAGCAGTACTTC
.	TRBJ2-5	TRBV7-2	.	CASSLVGDRSQETQYF	TGTGCCAGCAGCTTAGTCGGGGACCGCTCCCAAGAGACCCAGTACTTC
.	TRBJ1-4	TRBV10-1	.	CASREQGQATNEKLFF	TGCGCCAGCAGGGAACAGGGCCAGGCAACTAATGAAAAACTGTTTTTT
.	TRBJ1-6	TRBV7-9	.	CASSLGGPGPPLHF	TGTGCCAGCAGCTTAGGAGGGCCAGGACCACCCCTCCACTTT
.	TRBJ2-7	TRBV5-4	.	CASSLAIGRTNYEQYF	TGTGCCAGCAGCTTGGCCATCGGGCGTACGAACTACGAGCAGTACTTC
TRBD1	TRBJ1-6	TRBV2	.	CAGRTGDNSPLHF	TGTGCCGGCCGGACAGGCGATAATTCACCCCTCCACTTT
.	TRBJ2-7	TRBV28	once	CASSLASRTSYEQYF	TGTGCCAGCAGTTTGGCGTCGCGCACCTCGTACGAGCAGTACTTC
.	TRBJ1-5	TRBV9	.	CASSVGDSNQPQHF	TGTGCCAGCAGCGTGGGGGATAGCAATCAGCCCCAGCATTTT
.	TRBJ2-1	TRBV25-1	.	CASSQGIGQFF	TGTGCCAGCAGCCAGGGAATCGGGCAGTTCTTC
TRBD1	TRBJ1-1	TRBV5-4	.	CASSLDLSRGMDTEAFF	TGTGCCAGCAGCTTGGATCTAAGCAGGGGGATGGACACTGAAGCTTTCTTT
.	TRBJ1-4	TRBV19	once	CASRGELTTNEKLFF	TGTGCCAGTAGGGGGGAGTTAACAACTAATGAAAAACTGTTTTTT